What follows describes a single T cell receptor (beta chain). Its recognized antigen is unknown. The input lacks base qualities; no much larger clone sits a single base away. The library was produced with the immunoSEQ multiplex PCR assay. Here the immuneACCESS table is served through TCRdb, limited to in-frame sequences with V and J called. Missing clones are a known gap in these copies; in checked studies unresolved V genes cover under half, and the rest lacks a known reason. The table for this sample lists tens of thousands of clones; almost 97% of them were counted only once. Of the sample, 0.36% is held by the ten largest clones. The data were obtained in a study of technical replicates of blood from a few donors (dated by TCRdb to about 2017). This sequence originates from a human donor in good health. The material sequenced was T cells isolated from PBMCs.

The CDR3 corresponds to CASSDNRAGGLSDTQYF. The DNA reads TGTGCCAGCAGTGACAACAGGGCGGGAGGGTTATCGGATACGCAGTATTTT. This receptor chain uses TRBV2 and TRBJ2-3, and 9 junction bases match TRBD2. Compared with germline, V lacks 3 bases and J lacks 6 bases; bases without a gene match: 13. Reading from cysteine to phenylalanine, the CDR3 counts 17 amino acids. The only DNA kept is the CDR3, 51 bases in frame from the first base. The germline V gene supplies CDR1 SNHLY and CDR2 FYNNEI.